The T cell receptor beta chain described here comes from a study of CD8 T cells in ankylosing spondylitis. Study results and caveats: The study looked at matched synovial fluid samples from ankylosing spondylitis patients. Disease-linked clones were reported to be significantly enriched there.

V was cut by 2 bases and J by 3 bases, with 10 bases left in between. The V gene's germline CDR1 is SGHTA and CDR2 FQGNSA. This CDR3 has 14 amino acids. This clonotype was seen repeatedly, ten times or more. Its cognate antigen is unknown. Construction of TCR beta libraries was performed using quantitative 5'-RACE with molecular barcodes. TCRdb re-analysed the 5' RACE reads in MiXCR, keeping a single row per CDR3 protein. The table shows 50,000 to 75,000 distinct CDR3 sequences, with around 6.4% occurring only once. The TCR was taken from a male donor with ankylosing spondylitis. This rearrangement joins TRBV7-2 to TRBJ1-1; D unresolved. Sequencing was done on a sample of synovial fluid, either unsorted or a sorted T cell fraction (not recorded which). CDR3 sequence reads: CASSLKARDTEAFF. DNA of the CDR3: TGTGCCAGCAGCTTAAAGGCGCGGGACACTGAAGCTTTCTTT.